The present entry profiles one T cell receptor (beta chain) with its context. Its antigen is not known. RNA totalling roughly 0.45 to 1 ug underwent reverse transcription with random hexamers. In TCRdb, the immunoSEQ multiplex PCR reads were re-called with MiXCR into one record per CDR3 protein. The sample yields 150,000 to 200,000 distinct CDR3 sequences, approximately 93% seen once. The data belong to a study of CD8 T cells in Susac syndrome. Overall study findings and caveats: By the study's own acknowledgment, its TCR sequencing and HLA analysis included relatively few individuals.

The sequence came from a human donor in good health. What was sequenced was CD4+ T cells from PBMCs.

The DNA of the CDR3 is TGCAGTGCTAGCACTAGCGGGGGGGCGATTGATACGCAGTATTTT. It yields the protein CSASTSGGAIDTQYF. The chain joins TRBV20-1 to TRBJ2-3, with 13 bases aligning to TRBD2. This CDR3 region has 15 residues. CDR1 is DFQATT, CDR2 SNEGSKA, per germline (reference sequence). The J segment lost 6 bases and the V segment lost 3 bases, leaving 6 bases of the junction unmatched.